This entry lists 14 T cell receptor beta chains sequenced from one sample in a study of CD8 T cells in Susac syndrome. RNA in amounts of about 0.45 to 1 ug was reverse transcribed with random hexamers. TCRdb passed the immunoSEQ multiplex PCR reads through MiXCR, listing each CDR3 protein once. The sample contains around 300,000 distinct CDR3 sequences, approximately 85% of which appear only once. The source material was CD8+ T cells from PBMCs. The receptor set was obtained from a human donor with multiple sclerosis.

The chain links TRBV9 to TRBJ2-4; D is ambiguous. Germline-derived CDR1 and CDR2 are SGDLS and YYNGEE. V was trimmed by 3 bases and J by 10 bases, leaving 11 bases between them. The CDR3 is 12 residues long. This CDR3 is CASSGDSGIQYF. In DNA, the CDR3 is TGTGCCAGCAGCGGGGATTCCGGGATTCAGTACTTC.

This chain uses TRBV7-9 with TRBJ2-7; no definite D call. The CDR3 extends over 18 amino acids. V was clipped by 2 bases and J by 4 bases, with 24 bases between them. The germline V gene has CDR1 SEHNR and CDR2 FQNEAQ (reference sequence). This chain's CDR3 is CASSLPHSTIPGEYEQYF. In nucleotides, the CDR3 is TGTGCCAGCAGCTTACCCCACAGCACCATACCCGGAGAGTACGAGCAGTACTTC.

The chain has TRBV20-1 and TRBJ2-1; D is undetermined. The V gene lost 6 bases and the J gene lost 4 bases, with 7 bases spanning the gap. The CDR3 consists of 11 residues. Looked up from germline, CDR1 is DFQATT and CDR2 is SNEGSKA (reference sequence). The CDR3 sequence: CSARDYNEQFF. In DNA form, the CDR3 reads TGCAGTGCCCGCGATTACAATGAGCAGTTCTTC.

The rearrangement joins TRBV27 to TRBJ2-3; D ambiguous. This CDR3 is built from 13 residues. CDR1 MNHEY and CDR2 SMNVEV come from the germline V gene (reference sequence). Trimming shortened V by 4 bases and J by 10 bases, and 15 bases separated the two germline ends. CDR3 DNA sequence: TGTGCCAGCAGTTCAGAACTGCTCCTTCCGCAGTATTTT. This translates into CASSSELLLPQYF.

V gene TRBV29-1 combines with J gene TRBJ1-1; D is ambiguous. Deletions cut 4 bases from V and 4 bases from J, with 10 bases between. Germline lookup yields CDR1 SQVTM and CDR2 ANQGSEA. CDR3 length: 12 residues. The CDR3 reads CSVAGWPTEAFF. DNA of the CDR3: TGCAGCGTTGCGGGATGGCCCACTGAAGCTTTCTTT.

The chain couples TRBV28 to TRBJ1-1; 9 bases match TRBD1. Looked up from germline, CDR1 is MDHEN and CDR2 is SYDVKM. V lost 4 bases and J lost 6; bases outside the gene matches: 15. This CDR3 has 17 amino acids. The CDR3 DNA sequence: TGTGCCAGCAGTTCCCCCGTCCCCGGGACAGGGTATGCTGAAGCTTTCTTT. This codes for CASSSPVPGTGYAEAFF.

This chain joins TRBV2 and TRBJ1-2, with D uncertain. This CDR3 contains 15 residues. V was cut by 1 base and J by 0 bases, with 9 bases left in between. Germline CDR1 and CDR2: SNHLY and FYNNEI. CDR3 in DNA: TGTGCCAGCAGTGAAGGACACCTAGCTAACTATGGCTACACCTTC. Encoded protein: CASSEGHLANYGYTF.

The chain carries TRBV28 and TRBJ2-7; TRBD2 matches 11 bases. The J segment lost 0 bases and the V segment lost 1 base, leaving 8 bases of the junction unmatched. CDR3 length: 18 residues. Per germline, CDR1 MDHEN and CDR2 SYDVKM. The CDR3 region is CASSLFTSGSHSSYEQYF. CDR3 nucleotides: TGTGCCAGCAGTTTATTTACTAGCGGGAGCCACAGCTCCTACGAGCAGTACTTC.

The V call is TRBV28, the J call TRBJ1-1; D gene unclear. The CDR3 is made up of 11 amino acids. Trimming stripped 3 bases from V and 6 bases from J, with 5 bases between. The germline gives CDR1 MDHEN, CDR2 SYDVKM. DNA of the CDR3: TGTGCCAGCAGTTTCGGACCTGAAGCTTTCTTT. Its protein is CASSFGPEAFF.

This clonotype was counted a few times. The V and J genes are TRBV4-3 and TRBJ2-7, with D tentatively TRBD2 (6 bases). This CDR3 region has 16 residues. V gave up 0 bases and J gave up 3 bases, with 15 bases separating them. Germline CDR1 is LGHNA and CDR2 is YSLEER. The CDR3 bases are TGCGCCAGCAGCCAAGAAGCCTCTAGCGCCTACTACGAGCAGTACTTC. It translates to CASSQEASSAYYEQYF.

V gene TRBV4-3 combines with J gene TRBJ2-1; 10 bases match TRBD2. The CDR3 contains 15 residues. J was trimmed by 5 bases and V by 2 bases; bases with no gene match: 3. Germline CDR1 is LGHNA and CDR2 is YSLEER. In DNA, the CDR3 is TGCGCCAGCAGCCAATGGACTAGCGGCAACAATGAGCAGTTCTTC. Translated, it gives CASSQWTSGNNEQFF.

The chain has TRBV23-1 and TRBJ2-7; 8 nucleotides line up with TRBD1. TRBV23-1 carries the ORF label, with uncertain function. J was trimmed by 4 bases and V by 6 bases; bases with no gene match: 26. The CDR3 runs to 20 residues. CDR3 DNA sequence: TGCGCCAGCAGCCCAATAGGACAGGGAAACGTAGGAACGTCCAGTTACGAGCAGTACTTC. It encodes CASSPIGQGNVGTSSYEQYF.

The rearrangement joins TRBV29-1 to TRBJ1-1; no firm D call. Per the germline V gene, CDR1 is SQVTM and CDR2 is ANQGSEA. The V end was cut by 3 bases, the J end by 4 bases, with 3 bases between. CDR3 length: 10 amino acids. The CDR3 loop is CSVEITEAFF. The CDR3 DNA reads as TGCAGCGTTGAGATCACTGAAGCTTTCTTT.

This sequence joins TRBV24-1 and TRBJ2-2; D gene uncertain. Germline V gene lookup returns CDR1 KGHDR and CDR2 SFDVKD. V shed 0 bases and J shed 7 bases, with 5 bases lying between them. The CDR3 is made up of 13 amino acids. CDR3 nucleotides: TGTGCCACCAGTGATTTGTGGGGCGGGGAGCTGTTTTTT. It translates to CATSDLWGGELFF.